Listed below are T cell receptor beta chains from one sample, sequenced in a study of blood T cell repertoires in COVID-19. Method: immunoSEQ multiplex PCR; TCRdb's copy keeps in-frame clones and lacks some. The repertoire consists of tens of thousands of clones, with just over 90% occurring once and the leading ten covering 6.2%. What was sequenced was peripheral blood. Receptors were obtained from a man aged 40-55 years with acute or convalescent COVID-19. Each CDR3 is given with its conserved first and last residue. Each record gives: CDR3 DNA, CDR3 protein, V gene, J gene, D gene, clone size. The D gene is left open where the match is weak. Not every row has a clone size; where given, it reads once, few, many or a size class.

DNA: TGTGCCAGCAGTTACGGTCAGGGGGTGAACACTGAAGCTTTCTTT
CDR3: CASSYGQGVNTEAFF
V: TRBV6-5
J: TRBJ1-1
D: TRBD1
size: .

DNA: TGTGCCAGCAGCCAAATGGCTGAGGGCGAGCAGTACTTC
CDR3: CASSQMAEGEQYF
V: TRBV3-1/TRBV3-2
J: TRBJ2-7
D: .
size: once

DNA: TGTGCCAGTAGTATAAGGGCAGAGGGCCCTGAAGCTTTCTTT
CDR3: CASSIRAEGPEAFF
V: TRBV19
J: TRBJ1-1
D: .
size: .

DNA: TGTGCCAGCAGCCCCCAGGGCGGGGAGATTCTCTTTACCTACGAGCAGTACTTC
CDR3: CASSPQGGEILFTYEQYF
V: TRBV5-4
J: TRBJ2-7
D: .
size: .

DNA: TGTGCCAGTAGTGCCACCGGGACTGCCTACAATGAGCAGTTCTTC
CDR3: CASSATGTAYNEQFF
V: TRBV19
J: TRBJ2-1
D: .
size: .

DNA: TGTGCCAGCAGTCGGACAGTCTCGAACACTGAAGCTTTCTTT
CDR3: CASSRTVSNTEAFF
V: TRBV2
J: TRBJ1-1
D: .
size: .

DNA: TGTGCCAGCAGTCTAGGGGGGACAGCCCAAGAGACCCAGTACTTC
CDR3: CASSLGGTAQETQYF
V: TRBV25-1
J: TRBJ2-5
D: .
size: .

DNA: TGTGCCAGCAGCCAAGGACAGGACTATGGCTACACCTTC
CDR3: CASSQGQDYGYTF
V: TRBV14
J: TRBJ1-2
D: .
size: .

DNA: TGCGCCAGCACCTATGGGGCAGCGAGCACAGATACGCAGTATTTT
CDR3: CASTYGAASTDTQYF
V: TRBV5-1
J: TRBJ2-3
D: .
size: .

DNA: TGTGCCAGCAGTTCGACAGGGGGGTCCGGGGAGCTGTTTTTT
CDR3: CASSSTGGSGELFF
V: TRBV6-2/TRBV6-3
J: TRBJ2-2
D: TRBD1
size: .

DNA: TGTGCCACGGCCCCCCTCAGGGGGGACGGAGGCTACACCTTC
CDR3: CATAPLRGDGGYTF
V: TRBV10-3
J: TRBJ1-2
D: TRBD1
size: .

DNA: TGCGCCAGCAGTATGGCTAGCGGATACGAGCAGTACTTC
CDR3: CASSMASGYEQYF
V: TRBV10-1
J: TRBJ2-7
D: TRBD2
size: once

DNA: TGTGCCAGCAGCCAATTCGAGAATGAAGCTTTCTTT
CDR3: CASSQFENEAFF
V: TRBV14
J: TRBJ1-1
D: .
size: .

DNA: TGTGCCAGCAGCCAAGGTTGGGGGCTAGCGGGAGAACAAGATACGCAGTATTTT
CDR3: CASSQGWGLAGEQDTQYF
V: TRBV14
J: TRBJ2-3
D: TRBD2
size: few

DNA: TGTGCCAGTAGTGTGGGACAGGTATTCTACGAGCAGTACTTC
CDR3: CASSVGQVFYEQYF
V: TRBV19
J: TRBJ2-7
D: TRBD1
size: .

DNA: TGCGCCAGCAGCTTTGGACAGGACGGCACTGAAGCTTTCTTT
CDR3: CASSFGQDGTEAFF
V: TRBV5-1
J: TRBJ1-1
D: TRBD1
size: .

DNA: TGTGCCAGCAGCAAAGCGAGAAGGAGCTCCTATAATTCACCCCTCCACTTT
CDR3: CASSKARRSSYNSPLHF
V: TRBV21-1
J: TRBJ1-6
D: .
size: .

DNA: TGTGCCAGCAGCTTAGGTTACAGGGGGCATAGCACAGATACGCAGTATTTT
CDR3: CASSLGYRGHSTDTQYF
V: TRBV7-8
J: TRBJ2-3
D: TRBD1
size: .

DNA: TGTGCCAGCAGCCCTCAGGGTTACACCGGGGAGCTGTTTTTT
CDR3: CASSPQGYTGELFF
V: TRBV5-5
J: TRBJ2-2
D: .
size: .

DNA: TGTGCCTGTTCGGCGGATCTCAATCAGCCCCAGCATTTT
CDR3: CACSADLNQPQHF
V: TRBV7-2
J: TRBJ1-5
D: .
size: .

DNA: TGTGCCAGCAGCGCGGCGGGGGCGGAGACCCAGTACTTC
CDR3: CASSAAGAETQYF
V: TRBV9
J: TRBJ2-5
D: .
size: .

DNA: TGTGCCAGCAGCCAAGAAGGGTGGGGGAGGCACACCGGGGAGCTGTTTTTT
CDR3: CASSQEGWGRHTGELFF
V: TRBV3-1/TRBV3-2
J: TRBJ2-2
D: .
size: once

DNA: TGTGCCAGTAGCGGACTAGCGGGAGAGCAGTACTTC
CDR3: CASSGLAGEQYF
V: TRBV19
J: TRBJ2-7
D: TRBD2
size: .

DNA: TGCGCCAGCAGCTTCTTCGACAGGGGAGAGACCCAGTACTTC
CDR3: CASSFFDRGETQYF
V: TRBV5-1
J: TRBJ2-5
D: TRBD1
size: .

DNA: TGTGCCAGCAACAATAATGGCGGAGAGACCCAGTACTTC
CDR3: CASNNNGGETQYF
V: TRBV11-2
J: TRBJ2-5
D: .
size: .

DNA: TGTGCCAGCAGCTATGAGGGAAGGGGGTCCTACGAGCAGTACTTC
CDR3: CASSYEGRGSYEQYF
V: TRBV5-6
J: TRBJ2-7
D: .
size: .

DNA: TGCGCCAGCAGCCAAGATAGCGGGAGCTCCTACGAGCAGTACTTC
CDR3: CASSQDSGSSYEQYF
V: TRBV4-3
J: TRBJ2-7
D: TRBD2
size: .

DNA: TGCGCCAGCAGCTTGATGCAGGGGGCTTACTATGGCTACACCTTC
CDR3: CASSLMQGAYYGYTF
V: TRBV5-1
J: TRBJ1-2
D: TRBD1
size: once

DNA: TGTGCCAGCAGAAGACAAGGACAGGTCAACACTGAAGCTTTCTTT
CDR3: CASRRQGQVNTEAFF
V: TRBV7-2
J: TRBJ1-1
D: TRBD1
size: .

DNA: TGTGCCAGCAGCCAGTCGGGACTGGGAAAGGATGAGCAGTTCTTC
CDR3: CASSQSGLGKDEQFF
V: TRBV4-2
J: TRBJ2-1
D: .
size: few

DNA: TGTGCAAGTCGCGTCCTTGGACAGGGGGCCGCAGATACGCAGTATTTT
CDR3: CASRVLGQGAADTQYF
V: TRBV12-2
J: TRBJ2-3
D: .
size: .

DNA: TGCGCCAGCAGCCGCTCTTCCGGCGGGAGAACCTACGAGCAGTACTTC
CDR3: CASSRSSGGRTYEQYF
V: TRBV4-3
J: TRBJ2-7
D: TRBD2
size: .

DNA: TGTGCCAGCAGCCAGAACAGGGGGGGGAGGACTGAAGCTTTCTTT
CDR3: CASSQNRGGRTEAFF
V: TRBV14
J: TRBJ1-1
D: TRBD1
size: .

DNA: TGTGCCAGCTCACCTCCCAGGGTCACCTACGAGCAGTACTTC
CDR3: CASSPPRVTYEQYF
V: TRBV18
J: TRBJ2-7
D: .
size: few

DNA: TGTGCCAGCAGCCCCCGACCGGCGGGCAATGGCTACACCTTC
CDR3: CASSPRPAGNGYTF
V: TRBV2
J: TRBJ1-2
D: .
size: .

DNA: TGTGCCAGCAGCCTACACGGGACAGGGGTTGGCTACACCTTC
CDR3: CASSLHGTGVGYTF
V: TRBV7-9
J: TRBJ1-2
D: TRBD1
size: .

DNA: TGCGCCAGCAGCCCCCGGATGGGCGAAAAACTGTTTTTT
CDR3: CASSPRMGEKLFF
V: TRBV4-1
J: TRBJ1-4
D: .
size: .

DNA: TGCGCCAGCAGCCAAGCCTATGCGGGGGAGCTGTTTTTT
CDR3: CASSQAYAGELFF
V: TRBV4-1
J: TRBJ2-2
D: .
size: .

DNA: TGTGCCAGCTCTACTCTTGATAGCGGGAGCTACAATGAGCAGTTCTTC
CDR3: CASSTLDSGSYNEQFF
V: TRBV25-1
J: TRBJ2-1
D: TRBD2
size: .

DNA: TGTGCCAGCAGCCCGCGGGGTAGCGGCACCGGGGAGCTGTTTTTT
CDR3: CASSPRGSGTGELFF
V: TRBV4-2
J: TRBJ2-2
D: .
size: .

DNA: TGCAGCGTTGATGCAGGGGTAGGTGAAAAACTGTTTTTT
CDR3: CSVDAGVGEKLFF
V: TRBV29-1
J: TRBJ1-4
D: .
size: once

DNA: TGTGCCATCAGTCGGAGCAATCAGCCCCAGCATTTT
CDR3: CAISRSNQPQHF
V: TRBV10-3
J: TRBJ1-5
D: .
size: .

DNA: TGCGCCAGCAGCCAAGAGCCAGGGCCCACTGAAGCTTTCTTT
CDR3: CASSQEPGPTEAFF
V: TRBV4-1
J: TRBJ1-1
D: .
size: .

DNA: TGTGCCAGCACTTACTCTGGGACAGGGGTTTACAATGAGCAGTTCTTC
CDR3: CASTYSGTGVYNEQFF
V: TRBV7-2
J: TRBJ2-1
D: TRBD1
size: .

DNA: TGCAGCGTTGTACAGGGGGAGAGTGGCTACACCTTC
CDR3: CSVVQGESGYTF
V: TRBV29-1
J: TRBJ1-2
D: TRBD1
size: .

DNA: TGTGCTAGCAGCTTAAACAGGAACACTGAAGCTTTCTTT
CDR3: CASSLNRNTEAFF
V: TRBV7-7
J: TRBJ1-1
D: .
size: .

DNA: TGTGCCTGGAGTTGGGGTAGCGGACTCTACGAGCAGTACTTC
CDR3: CAWSWGSGLYEQYF
V: TRBV30
J: TRBJ2-7
D: .
size: .

DNA: TGTGCCAGCAGCTTAGGTGTCCTAGCTGTCGACAATGAGCAGTTCTTC
CDR3: CASSLGVLAVDNEQFF
V: TRBV7-3
J: TRBJ2-1
D: .
size: .

DNA: TGTGCCAGCAGCTTAGTTTCAGTAGGAGTAAGTCCTGGAAACACCATATATTTT
CDR3: CASSLVSVGVSPGNTIYF
V: TRBV7-6
J: TRBJ1-3
D: .
size: .

DNA: TGTGCCAGCAGCGTAGGGGCTGGTAGTGAAAAACTGTTTTTT
CDR3: CASSVGAGSEKLFF
V: TRBV9
J: TRBJ1-4
D: .
size: .

DNA: TGCAGTGCTAGTGACGGGACAGGGAGGATAGAGACCCAGTACTTC
CDR3: CSASDGTGRIETQYF
V: TRBV20-1
J: TRBJ2-5
D: TRBD1
size: .

DNA: TGTGCCAGTAGTACGGAGCTCGGTTCAGCTTTCTTT
CDR3: CASSTELGSAFF
V: TRBV19
J: TRBJ1-1
D: .
size: .

DNA: TGTGCCATCAGTGGCACTAGCGGGAGGGCCACCGGGGAGCTGTTTTTT
CDR3: CAISGTSGRATGELFF
V: TRBV10-3
J: TRBJ2-2
D: TRBD2
size: .